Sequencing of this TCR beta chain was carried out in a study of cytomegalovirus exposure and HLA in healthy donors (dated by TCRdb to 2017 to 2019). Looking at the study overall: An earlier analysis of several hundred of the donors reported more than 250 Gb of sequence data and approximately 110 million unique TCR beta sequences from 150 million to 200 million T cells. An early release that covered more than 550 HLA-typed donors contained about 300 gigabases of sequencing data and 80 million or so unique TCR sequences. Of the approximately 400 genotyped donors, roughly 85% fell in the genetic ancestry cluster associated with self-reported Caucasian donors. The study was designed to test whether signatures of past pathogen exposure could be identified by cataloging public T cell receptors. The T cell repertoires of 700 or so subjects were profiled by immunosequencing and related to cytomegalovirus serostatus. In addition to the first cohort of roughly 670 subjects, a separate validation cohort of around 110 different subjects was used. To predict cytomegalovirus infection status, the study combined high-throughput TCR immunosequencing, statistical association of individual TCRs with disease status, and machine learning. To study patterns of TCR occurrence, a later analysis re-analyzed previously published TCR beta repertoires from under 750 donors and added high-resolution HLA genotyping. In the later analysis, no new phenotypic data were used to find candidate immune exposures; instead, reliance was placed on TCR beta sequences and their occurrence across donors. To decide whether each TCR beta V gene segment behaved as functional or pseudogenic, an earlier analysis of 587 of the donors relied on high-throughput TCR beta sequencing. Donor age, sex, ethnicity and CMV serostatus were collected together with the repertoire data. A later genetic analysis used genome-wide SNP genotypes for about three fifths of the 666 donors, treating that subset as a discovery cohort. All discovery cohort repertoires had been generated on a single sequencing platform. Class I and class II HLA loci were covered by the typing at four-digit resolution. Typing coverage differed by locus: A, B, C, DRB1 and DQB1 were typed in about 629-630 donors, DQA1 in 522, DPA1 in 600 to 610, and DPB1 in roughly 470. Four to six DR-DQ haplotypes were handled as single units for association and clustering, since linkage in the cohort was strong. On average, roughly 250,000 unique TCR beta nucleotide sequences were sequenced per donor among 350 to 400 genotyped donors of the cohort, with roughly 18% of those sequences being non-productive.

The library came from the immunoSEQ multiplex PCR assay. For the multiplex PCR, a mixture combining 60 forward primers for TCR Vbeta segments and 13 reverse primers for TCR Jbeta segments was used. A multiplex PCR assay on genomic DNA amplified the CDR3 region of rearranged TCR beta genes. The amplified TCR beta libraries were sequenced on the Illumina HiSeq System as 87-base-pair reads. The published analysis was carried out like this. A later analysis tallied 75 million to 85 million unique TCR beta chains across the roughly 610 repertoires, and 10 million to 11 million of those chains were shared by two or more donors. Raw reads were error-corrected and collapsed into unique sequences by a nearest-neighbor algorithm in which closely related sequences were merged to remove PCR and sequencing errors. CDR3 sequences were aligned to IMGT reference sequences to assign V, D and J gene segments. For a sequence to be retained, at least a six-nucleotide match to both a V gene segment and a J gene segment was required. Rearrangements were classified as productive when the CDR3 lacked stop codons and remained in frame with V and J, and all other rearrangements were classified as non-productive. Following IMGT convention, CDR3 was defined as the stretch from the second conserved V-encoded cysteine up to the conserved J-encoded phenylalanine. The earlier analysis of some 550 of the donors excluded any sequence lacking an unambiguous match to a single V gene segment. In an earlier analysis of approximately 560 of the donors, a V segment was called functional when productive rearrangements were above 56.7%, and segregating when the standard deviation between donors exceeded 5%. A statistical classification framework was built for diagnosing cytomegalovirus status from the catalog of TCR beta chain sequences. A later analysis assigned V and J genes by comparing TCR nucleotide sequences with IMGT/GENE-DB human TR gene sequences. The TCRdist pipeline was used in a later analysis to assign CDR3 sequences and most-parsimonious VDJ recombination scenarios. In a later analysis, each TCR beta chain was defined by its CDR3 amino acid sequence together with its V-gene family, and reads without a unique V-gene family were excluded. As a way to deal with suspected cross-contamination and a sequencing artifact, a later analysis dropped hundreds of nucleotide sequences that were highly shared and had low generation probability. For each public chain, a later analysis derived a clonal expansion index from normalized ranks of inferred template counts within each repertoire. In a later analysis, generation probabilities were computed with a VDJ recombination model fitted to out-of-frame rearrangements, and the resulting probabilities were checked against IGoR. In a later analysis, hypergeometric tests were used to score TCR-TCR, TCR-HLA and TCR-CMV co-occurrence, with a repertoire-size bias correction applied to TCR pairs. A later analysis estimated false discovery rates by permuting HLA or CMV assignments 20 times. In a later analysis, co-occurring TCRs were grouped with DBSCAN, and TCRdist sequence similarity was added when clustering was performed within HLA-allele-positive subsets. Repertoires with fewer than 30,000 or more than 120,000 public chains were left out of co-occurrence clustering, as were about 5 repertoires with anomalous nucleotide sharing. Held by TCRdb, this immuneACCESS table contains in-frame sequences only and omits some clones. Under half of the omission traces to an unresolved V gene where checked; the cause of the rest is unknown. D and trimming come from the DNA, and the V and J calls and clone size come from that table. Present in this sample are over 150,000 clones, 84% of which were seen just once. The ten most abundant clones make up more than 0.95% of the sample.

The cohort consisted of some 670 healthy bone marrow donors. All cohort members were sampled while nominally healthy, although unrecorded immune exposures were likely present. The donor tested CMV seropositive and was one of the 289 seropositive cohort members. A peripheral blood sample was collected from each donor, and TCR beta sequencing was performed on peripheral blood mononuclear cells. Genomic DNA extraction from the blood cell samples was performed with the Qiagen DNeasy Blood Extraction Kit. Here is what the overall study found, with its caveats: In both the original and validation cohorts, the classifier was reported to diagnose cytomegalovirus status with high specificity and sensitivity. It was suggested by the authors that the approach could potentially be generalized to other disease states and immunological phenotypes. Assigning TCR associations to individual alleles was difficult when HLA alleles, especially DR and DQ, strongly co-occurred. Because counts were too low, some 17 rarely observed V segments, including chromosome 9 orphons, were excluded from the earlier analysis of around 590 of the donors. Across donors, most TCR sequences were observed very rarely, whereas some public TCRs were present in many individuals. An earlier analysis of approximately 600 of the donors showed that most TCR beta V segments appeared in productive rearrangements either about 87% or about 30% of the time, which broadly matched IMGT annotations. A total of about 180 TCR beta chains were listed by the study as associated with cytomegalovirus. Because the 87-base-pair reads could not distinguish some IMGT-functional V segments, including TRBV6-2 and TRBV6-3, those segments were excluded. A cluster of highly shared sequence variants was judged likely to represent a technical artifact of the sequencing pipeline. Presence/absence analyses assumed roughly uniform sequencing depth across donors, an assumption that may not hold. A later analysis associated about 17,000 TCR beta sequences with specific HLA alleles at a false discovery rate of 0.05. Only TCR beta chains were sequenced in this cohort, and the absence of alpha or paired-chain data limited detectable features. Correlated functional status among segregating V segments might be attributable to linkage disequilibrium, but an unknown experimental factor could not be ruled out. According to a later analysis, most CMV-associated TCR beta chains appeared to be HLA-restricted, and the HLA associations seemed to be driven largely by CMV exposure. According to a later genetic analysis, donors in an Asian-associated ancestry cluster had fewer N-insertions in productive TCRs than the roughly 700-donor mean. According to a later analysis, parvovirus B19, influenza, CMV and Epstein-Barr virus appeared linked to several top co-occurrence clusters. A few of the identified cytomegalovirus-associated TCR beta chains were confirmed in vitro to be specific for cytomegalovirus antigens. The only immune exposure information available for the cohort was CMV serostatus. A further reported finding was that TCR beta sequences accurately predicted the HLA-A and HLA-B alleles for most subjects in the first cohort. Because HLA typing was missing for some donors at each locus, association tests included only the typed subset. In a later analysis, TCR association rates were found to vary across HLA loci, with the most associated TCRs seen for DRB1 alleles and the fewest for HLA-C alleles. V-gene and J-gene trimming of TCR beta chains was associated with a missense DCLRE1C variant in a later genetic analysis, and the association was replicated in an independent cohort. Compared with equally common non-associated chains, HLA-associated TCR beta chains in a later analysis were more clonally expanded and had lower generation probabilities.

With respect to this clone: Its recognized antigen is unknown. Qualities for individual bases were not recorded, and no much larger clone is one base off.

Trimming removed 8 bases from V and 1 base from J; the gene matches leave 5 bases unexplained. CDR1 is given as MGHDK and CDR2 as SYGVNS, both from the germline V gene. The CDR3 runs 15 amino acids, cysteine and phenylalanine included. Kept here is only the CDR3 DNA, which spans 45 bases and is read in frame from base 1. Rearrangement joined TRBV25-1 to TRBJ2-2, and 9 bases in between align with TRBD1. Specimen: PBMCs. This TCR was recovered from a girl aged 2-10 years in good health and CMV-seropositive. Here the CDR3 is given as CASHGTGRNTGELFF. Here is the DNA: TGTGCCAGCCACGGGACAGGGAGGAACACCGGGGAGCTGTTTTTT.